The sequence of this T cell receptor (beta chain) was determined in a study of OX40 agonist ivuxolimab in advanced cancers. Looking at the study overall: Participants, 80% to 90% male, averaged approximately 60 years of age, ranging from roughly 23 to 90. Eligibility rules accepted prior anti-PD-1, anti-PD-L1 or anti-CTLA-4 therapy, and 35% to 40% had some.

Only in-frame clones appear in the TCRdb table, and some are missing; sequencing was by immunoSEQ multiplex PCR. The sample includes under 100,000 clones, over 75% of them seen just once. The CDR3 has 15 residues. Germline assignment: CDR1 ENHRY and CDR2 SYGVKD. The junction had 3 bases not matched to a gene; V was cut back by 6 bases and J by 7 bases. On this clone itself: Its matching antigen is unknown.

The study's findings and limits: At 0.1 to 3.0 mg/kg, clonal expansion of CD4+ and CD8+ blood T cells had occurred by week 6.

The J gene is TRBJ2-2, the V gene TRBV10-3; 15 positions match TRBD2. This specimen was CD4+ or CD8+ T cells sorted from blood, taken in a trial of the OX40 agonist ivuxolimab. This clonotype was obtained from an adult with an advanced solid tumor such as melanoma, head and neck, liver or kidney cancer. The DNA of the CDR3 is TGTGCCATCAGGGGACTAGCGGGAGGTGGCGGGGAGCTGTTTTTT. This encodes CAIRGLAGGGGELFF.